These 17 T cell receptor beta chains were all obtained from the same sample, sequenced in a study. TCRdb analysed the 5' RACE reads with MiXCR anew, one entry per CDR3 protein. The sample gives roughly 55,000 distinct CDR3 sequences, more than 20% of which show up once; about 3% is in the top ten. The sequenced material came from tumor-infiltrating naive CD4+ T cells sorted from the breast tumor. The subset was: naive CD4+ T cells, CD4+CD45RA+CD25-. The origin of the receptors is a female donor with breast cancer.

There are many counts of this clonotype. J is TRBJ2-3 and V is TRBV5-1, with a weak D call TRBD1 (5 bases). The CDR3 has 14 residues. V dropped 0 bases and J dropped 2 bases, with 7 bases sitting between them. Per germline, CDR1 SGHRS and CDR2 YFSETQ. In DNA form, the CDR3 reads TGCGCCAGCAGCTTGGAACAGGACACAGATACGCAGTATTTT. It is translated as CASSLEQDTDTQYF.

This clonotype was counted once. The J gene is TRBJ2-2, the V gene TRBV2; D unclear. Germline V gene lookup returns CDR1 SNHLY and CDR2 FYNNEI. This CDR3 has 14 amino acids. The V gene lost 7 bases and the J gene lost 3 bases, with 12 bases spanning the gap. This chain's CDR3 is CASKVSLDTGELFF. The CDR3, as DNA: TGTGCCAGCAAGGTGTCCCTTGACACCGGGGAGCTGTTTTTT.

The sample holds a few counts of this clonotype. The V gene is TRBV5-1, the J gene TRBJ2-5, with 8 positions matching TRBD1. Germline V lookup: CDR1 SGHRS, CDR2 YFSETQ. This CDR3 has 15 amino acids. V trimming: 4 bases; J trimming: 1 base; junction bases outside the gene matches: 6. CDR3 sequence reads: CASSNGQGSQETQYF. CDR3 in DNA: TGCGCCAGCAGCAACGGACAGGGAAGCCAAGAGACCCAGTACTTC.

A few counts support this clonotype. The chain couples TRBV20-1 to TRBJ2-7; 8 bases are shared with TRBD1. The trim removed 1 base at V and 3 bases at J, leaving 2 bases unmatched. This CDR3 has 13 residues. The V gene's germline CDR1 is DFQATT and CDR2 SNEGSKA (reference sequence). CDR3 loop: CSARGGQVYEQYF. The CDR3 DNA sequence: TGCAGTGCTAGAGGGGGACAGGTCTACGAGCAGTACTTC.

This clonotype was counted ten times or more. CDR3 amino acids: CASSLESGNTEAFF. In nucleotides, the CDR3 is TGCGCCAGCAGCTTGGAATCGGGGAACACTGAAGCTTTCTTT. This chain uses TRBV5-1 with TRBJ1-1; no clear D gene. Germline V gives CDR1 SGHRS, CDR2 YFSETQ. This CDR3 spans 14 amino acids. The ends were cut back, 0 bases at V and 1 base at J, with 7 bases in the middle.

The rearrangement uses TRBV18 and TRBJ1-2; D unclear. The CDR3 is made up of 14 amino acids. Germline V gives CDR1 KGHSH, CDR2 LQKENI. V was cut by 3 bases and J by 2 bases, with 10 bases left in between. The CDR3 here is CASSPAGMNYGYTF. DNA of the CDR3: TGTGCCAGCTCACCTGCAGGAATGAACTATGGCTACACCTTC.

Of note for this clonotype: Its ends do not fully match the called genes, so a read error is possible. The CDR3 sequence is CASSLEGNTEVFF. The CDR3 DNA reads as TGTGCCAGCAGCTTAGAGGGGAACACTGAAGTTTTCTTT. The J gene is TRBJ1-1, the V gene TRBV28, with D tentatively TRBD1 (5 bases). CDR1 and CDR2 from the germline V gene are MDHEN and SYDVKM. The CDR3 sequence is 13 residues long.

A word on this clonotype: This may come from a read error, since a much larger clone is one base off. The chain joins TRBV6-4 to TRBJ1-2; a possible D gene is TRBD1 (6 bases). The CDR3 has 13 residues. The germline CDR1 and CDR2 sequences are MRHNA and SNTAGT. Here the CDR3 DNA reads TGTGCCAGCAGTAACAGGGCGAACTGTGGCTACACCTTC. Encoded protein: CASSNRANCGYTF.

This clonotype was counted only a few times. The chain recombines TRBV11-2 with TRBJ2-7; 9 bases fit TRBD1. This CDR3 has 15 amino acids. Germline-derived CDR1 and CDR2 are SGHAT and FQNNGV. V lost 5 bases and J lost 4; bases outside the gene matches: 9. The CDR3 DNA sequence: TGTGCCAGCAGCCCCGGTCCGGGACAGGGTTACGAGCAGTACTTC. Encoded protein: CASSPGPGQGYEQYF.

This chain joins TRBV20-1 and TRBJ2-4; the match to TRBD2 covers 7 bases. Germline V gene sequence: CDR1 DFQATT, CDR2 SNEGSKA (reference sequence). The CDR3 covers 14 residues. The V segment lost 6 bases and the J segment 4 bases; nucleotides outside the gene matches: 9. CDR3 coding DNA: TGCAGTGCCGTCGGGGGGATGACAAAAAACATTCAGTACTTC. Translating gives CSAVGGMTKNIQYF.

The chain combines TRBV19 with TRBJ1-5; D gene unclear. Trimming stripped 3 bases from V and 3 bases from J, with 6 bases between. The germline CDR1 and CDR2 sequences are LNHDA and SQIVND (reference sequence). The CDR3 runs to 13 residues. CDR3 DNA: TGTGCCAGTAGTATCCAGGTCAATCAGCCCCAGCATTTT. Translating gives CASSIQVNQPQHF.

There are many counts of this clonotype. The rearrangement links TRBV5-1 to TRBJ2-3; 7 bases are a match to TRBD2. Germline CDR1 and CDR2: SGHRS and YFSETQ. V was clipped by 8 bases and J by 0 bases; unmatched bases: 0. The CDR3 totals 12 residues. The CDR3 loop reads CASSGSTDTQYF. CDR3 nucleotide sequence: TGCGCCAGTAGCGGGAGCACAGATACGCAGTATTTT.

For this clonotype: One end of the junction is discordant with germline, which a read error may explain. The chain links TRBV10-2 to TRBJ2-1; D call uncertain. Germline V CDR1 and CDR2: WSHSY, SAAADI. The CDR3 loop spans 13 amino acids. CDR3 amino acids: CASSGGKLNEQFF. CDR3 in DNA: TGCGCCAGCAGTGGAGGCAAACTCAATGAACAGTTCTTC.

The chain recombines TRBV28 with TRBJ2-7; the match to TRBD1 covers 8 bases. Germline V gene sequence: CDR1 MDHEN, CDR2 SYDVKM. This CDR3 contains 13 residues. Losses at the gene ends were 8 bases for V and 2 bases for J; bases not matched to a gene: 5. The DNA for the CDR3 is TGTGCCAGCCGGGTCAGGGGGCCCTACGAGCAGTACTTC. It specifies CASRVRGPYEQYF.

The chain has TRBV24-1 and TRBJ1-1; D unclear. This CDR3 contains 13 residues. Germline V CDR1 and CDR2: KGHDR, SFDVKD. Deletions cut 7 bases from V and 3 bases from J, with 11 bases between. CDR3 loop: CATRGSLDTEAFF. DNA of the CDR3: TGTGCCACCAGAGGCTCTTTGGACACTGAAGCTTTCTTT.

This clonotype turned up a few times. V is TRBV7-3 and J is TRBJ2-7; tentatively, D is TRBD1 (5 bases). V lost 2 bases and J 5 bases, leaving 16 bases between the germline ends. Germline lookup yields CDR1 SGHTA and CDR2 FQGTGA. This CDR3 spans 15 amino acids. The DNA of the CDR3 is TGTGCCAGCAGCTTAGGCAGGGCGATGAAGGACGAGCAGTACTTC. It specifies CASSLGRAMKDEQYF.

This clonotype has a handful of counts. The rearrangement links TRBV30 to TRBJ1-2; 7 bases are a match to TRBD1. This CDR3 comprises 12 residues. J gave up 5 bases and V 1 base, and 1 base lay outside the gene matches. In germline, CDR1 is GTSNPN, CDR2 SVGIG (reference sequence). CDR3 amino acids: CAWSEQGYGYTF. The CDR3 DNA reads TGTGCCTGGAGTGAACAGGGGTATGGCTACACCTTC.